Listed here is a single T cell receptor beta chain. TCRdb re-called clones from the PCR reads using MiXCR. The sample records 7,500 to 9,500 clones, 35% to 45% being singletons. Ahead of thyroid surgery, no patient had received treatment of any kind. Germline V CDR1 and CDR2: LNHDA, SQIVND (reference sequence). This CDR3 has 11 residues. V dropped 6 bases and J dropped 7 bases, with 9 bases sitting between them. The data originate from a study of metastatic and nonmetastatic thyroid tumors. Sequencing was performed on tumor tissue. The rearrangement links TRBV19 to TRBJ1-2; no firm D call. This TCR was recovered from a female donor with papillary thyroid cancer or a benign thyroid nodule (not recorded which). Some clones in this sample may be carry-over from other donors' samples. The CDR3 DNA reads TGTGCCAGTAGCGTAGGAATTGGCTACACCTTC. Translated: CASSVGIGYTF.